A few counts support the clone carrying this T cell receptor (beta chain). What it recognizes is unknown. These data originate in a study of CD8 T cells in ankylosing spondylitis. Points from the study as a whole: Disease-associated clones were reportedly significantly overrepresented in matched ankylosing spondylitis synovial fluid. Clones that were linked to disease were CD8+ and were relatively rare in peripheral blood. Prior work had noted some motif variants in reactive arthritis blood and synovial fluid.

Researchers built TCR beta libraries using quantitative 5'-RACE with molecular barcodes. TCRdb re-called the 5' RACE reads through MiXCR, storing one row per CDR3 protein. Of over 30,000 distinct CDR3 sequences listed, more than 15% were seen once; the top ten hold 35% to 50%. Trimming left V 5 bases short and J 5 bases short, with 9 bases between. Germline V lookup: CDR1 MNHEY, CDR2 SVGAGI. The CDR3 has 12 amino acids. The chain combines TRBV6-5 with TRBJ1-1; D is unresolved. The TCR was taken from a male donor with ankylosing spondylitis or in good health (not recorded which). The sequencing input was blood. CDR3 coding DNA: TGTGCCAGCAGTGCTGGAGGGACTGAAGCTTTCTTT. Its protein is CASSAGGTEAFF.